The 22 T cell receptor beta chains in this list originate from one sample, sequenced in a study of technical replicates of blood from a handful of donors. TCRdb keeps only in-frame clones here, not all; method: immunoSEQ multiplex PCR. The sample consists of about 61,000 clones, approximately 97% of them appearing once. Sequences were obtained from T cells isolated from PBMCs. These receptor sequences come from a human donor in good health.

The V and J genes are TRBV5-1 and TRBJ2-7, with a tentative D call TRBD2 (6 bases). Germline V CDR1 and CDR2: SGHRS, YFSETQ. The CDR3 extends over 14 amino acids. V was clipped by 0 bases and J by 2 bases, with 9 bases between them. The CDR3 reads CASSLARGTYEQYF. As DNA, the CDR3 is TGCGCCAGCAGCTTGGCCCGCGGGACCTACGAGCAGTACTTC.

This clone was counted a single time. The V call is TRBV5-1, the J call TRBJ2-5; TRBD2 agrees at 11 bases. The CDR3 extends over 16 amino acids. CDR1 is SGHRS, CDR2 YFSETQ, per germline. Unmatched junction bases numbered 3, after V lost 2 bases and J lost 0 bases. This CDR3 is CASSFGTSGYQETQYF. The CDR3 coding sequence is TGCGCCAGCAGCTTCGGGACTAGCGGCTACCAAGAGACCCAGTACTTC. The full variable domain, in which reference TRBV5-1 and TRBJ2-5 provide the parts outside the CDR3, is KAGVTQTPRYLIKTRGQQVTLSCSPISGHRSVSWYQQTPGQGLQFLFEYFSETQRNKGNFPGRFSGRQFSNSRSEMNVSTLELGDSALYLCASSFGTSGYQETQYFGPGTRLLVL.

CDR3 bases: TGTGCCATCAGTGGACTAGCGGGAGCCCAAGATACGCAGTATTTT. Translated, it gives CAISGLAGAQDTQYF. The genes are TRBV10-3 and TRBJ2-3; 12 positions agree with TRBD2. Germline CDR1 and CDR2: ENHRY and SYGVKD. With V trimmed by 4 bases and J by 5 bases, 4 bases remained unmatched. The CDR3 has 15 residues.

The rearrangement joins TRBV4-1 to TRBJ2-2; 7 bases match TRBD2. V gave up 0 bases and J gave up 5 bases; unmatched junction bases: 9. This CDR3 region has 17 residues. Germline V gene data show CDR1 as MGHRA and CDR2 as YSYEKL. CDR3 DNA sequence: TGCGCCAGCAGCCAAGATAGGACGGTGGGGGGGACCGGGGAGCTGTTTTTT. It yields the protein CASSQDRTVGGTGELFF.

The chain is built from TRBV27 and TRBJ1-2; no definite D call. This CDR3 comprises 15 residues. Germline V CDR1 and CDR2: MNHEY, SMNVEV (reference sequence). Trimming took 3 bases from V and 6 from J, leaving 17 bases between them. The chain's CDR3 is CASSLSGLGRNGYTF. CDR3 sequence (DNA): TGTGCCAGCAGTTTGAGCGGCCTCGGGAGGAATGGCTACACCTTC.

This clone occurred once. The genes are TRBV7-9 and TRBJ1-4; 8 bases line up with TRBD1. From germline, CDR1 is SEHNR and CDR2 FQNEAQ (reference sequence). V trimming: 4 bases; J trimming: 8 bases; junction bases outside the gene matches: 6. The CDR3 contains 14 residues. The CDR3, as DNA: TGTGCCAGCAGCTCACGGACAGGGTGGGAAAAACTGTTTTTT. Translation gives CASSSRTGWEKLFF.

The rearrangement links TRBV7-8 to TRBJ1-1; 7 bases fit TRBD1. V shed 2 bases and J 0 bases; nucleotides not matched to a gene: 6. The CDR3 is made up of 16 amino acids. The germline V gene has CDR1 SGHVS and CDR2 FQNEAQ. CDR3: CASSLFSGTVNTEAFF. The CDR3 DNA reads TGTGCCAGCAGCTTATTCTCCGGGACAGTGAACACTGAAGCTTTCTTT. Complete variable domain (other parts from reference TRBV7-8 and TRBJ1-1): GAGVSQSPRYKVAKRGQDVALRCDPISGHVSLFWYQQALGQGPEFLTYFQNEAQLDKSGLPSDRFFAERPEGSVSTLKIQRTQQEDSAVYLCASSLFSGTVNTEAFFGQGTRLTVV.

CDR3 residues: CASSPGVKGNQPQHF. The CDR3 DNA follows: TGTGCCAGCAGTCCGGGGGTAAAGGGCAATCAGCCCCAGCATTTT. The chain couples TRBV28 to TRBJ1-5; D is perhaps TRBD1 (5 bases). The CDR3 is 15 amino acids. V lost 5 bases and J lost 2, with 13 bases in between. Germline loops: CDR1 MDHEN, CDR2 SYDVKM.

This clone showed up just a few times. The chain is built from TRBV30 and TRBJ1-1; no firm D call. In germline, CDR1 is GTSNPN, CDR2 SVGIG (reference sequence). The CDR3 consists of 11 residues. Trimming shortened V by 5 bases and J by 4 bases, and 8 bases separated the two germline ends. CDR3 DNA sequence: TGTGCCTGGGGGCAGACCACTGAAGCTTTCTTT. The encoded protein is CAWGQTTEAFF.

This chain joins TRBV4-2 and TRBJ2-3; 8 nucleotides align to TRBD2. Germline CDR1 is LGHNA and CDR2 is YNFKEQ. CDR3 size: 16 residues. J lost 3 bases, V lost 1 base, and 6 bases had no gene match. In DNA, the CDR3 is TGTGCCAGCAGCCAAGTCGGGAGGGCCGTTACAGATACGCAGTATTTT. Translation: CASSQVGRAVTDTQYF.

The chain is built from TRBV4-2 and TRBJ1-1; possibly TRBD1 for D (5 bases). The V and J ends lost 1 base and 1 base respectively, with 10 bases between them. CDR1 and CDR2 (germline): LGHNA, YNFKEQ. The CDR3 is 15 residues long. The CDR3 sequence is CASSQVLGGNTEAFF. The CDR3 DNA is TGTGCCAGCAGCCAAGTTCTGGGGGGGAACACTGAAGCTTTCTTT.

The chain combines TRBV11-3 with TRBJ1-1; possible D gene TRBD1, 5 bases. From germline, CDR1 is SGHNT and CDR2 YENEEA. This CDR3 region has 12 residues. V was clipped by 6 bases and J by 3 bases, with 8 bases between them. The CDR3 reads CASRGRDTEAFF. The CDR3 DNA is TGTGCCAGCAGGGGGCGCGACACTGAAGCTTTCTTT.

The rearrangement uses TRBV9 and TRBJ2-5; perhaps TRBD2 as D (7 bases). The germline V gene has CDR1 SGDLS and CDR2 YYNGEE. Trimming cost V 0 bases and J 1 base, with 13 bases left between them. The CDR3 is made up of 16 amino acids. The CDR3, as DNA: TGTGCCAGCAGCGTAGGGGGGCGGGGGCTCCAAGAGACCCAGTACTTC. Translated: CASSVGGRGLQETQYF.

The V call is TRBV7-9, the J call TRBJ1-1; D ambiguous. V was shortened by 1 base and J by 9 bases, with 12 bases between the two germline ends. The germline V gene encodes CDR1 SEHNR and CDR2 FQNEAQ (reference sequence). The CDR3 is made up of 13 amino acids. For the CDR3, the DNA is TGTGCCAGCAGCTTAGAGTTGGCTTCAAAAGCTTTCTTT. This gives the protein CASSLELASKAFF.

This clone was recorded only once. This chain joins TRBV11-1 and TRBJ1-2; D is perhaps TRBD1 (5 bases). Trimming left V 5 bases short and J 7 bases short, with 20 bases between. Germline V gene lookup returns CDR1 SGHAT and CDR2 FQDESV (reference sequence). CDR3 size: 15 residues. The CDR3 region is CASSVHRTPRGGYTF. The CDR3 DNA reads TGTGCCAGCAGCGTCCACAGGACCCCAAGAGGTGGCTACACCTTC.

This chain links TRBV27 with TRBJ2-7; a possible D gene is TRBD2 (6 bases). Per the germline V gene, CDR1 is MNHEY and CDR2 is SMNVEV (reference sequence). This CDR3 contains 14 residues. V was cut by 3 bases and J by 6 bases, with 15 bases left in between. The CDR3 region is CASSFWGEAGEQYF. Written as DNA, the CDR3 is TGTGCCAGCAGTTTTTGGGGGGAGGCGGGCGAGCAGTACTTC.

The chain couples TRBV7-9 to TRBJ2-2; 10 bases line up with TRBD2. Trimming at V came to 6 bases and at J to 0 bases, leaving 7 bases not matched to a gene. The CDR3 contains 17 residues. Germline V gene sequence: CDR1 SEHNR, CDR2 FQNEAQ (reference sequence). The CDR3 coding sequence is TGTGCCAGCAGTGGTACTAGCGGGAAGTCGAACACCGGGGAGCTGTTTTTT. The encoded protein is CASSGTSGKSNTGELFF. The complete variable domain, with remaining parts taken from reference TRBV7-9 and TRBJ2-2, reads DTGVSQNPRHKITKRGQNVTFRCDPISEHNRLYWYRQTLGQGPEFLTYFQNEAQLEKSRLLSDRFSAERPKGSFSTLEIQRTEQGDSAMYLCASSGTSGKSNTGELFFGEGSRLTVL.

The chain recombines TRBV27 with TRBJ2-3; D is possibly TRBD1 (5 bases). CDR1 and CDR2 from the germline V gene are MNHEY and SMNVEV (reference sequence). V was shortened by 1 base and J by 1 base, with 6 bases between the two germline ends. The CDR3 consists of 14 residues. The CDR3: CASSLLGGTDTQYF. CDR3 nucleotides: TGTGCCAGCAGTTTATTAGGGGGCACAGATACGCAGTATTTT.

The rearrangement joins TRBV27 to TRBJ2-1; maybe TRBD2 (5 bases). Germline CDR1 and CDR2: MNHEY and SMNVEV (reference sequence). The CDR3 totals 12 residues. V was clipped by 5 bases and J by 6 bases, with 8 bases between them. In DNA form, the CDR3 reads TGTGCCAGCAGTCCAACTAGCAATGAGCAGTTCTTC. Its translation: CASSPTSNEQFF.

V is TRBV4-1 and J is TRBJ2-1; D is ambiguous. This CDR3 is built from 12 residues. Germline loops: CDR1 MGHRA, CDR2 YSYEKL. The V end lost 8 bases, the J end lost 2 bases, and 7 bases lay between the germline ends. CDR3 sequence reads: CASAEAYNEQFF. The CDR3 DNA reads TGCGCCAGCGCTGAGGCCTACAATGAGCAGTTCTTC.

The chain uses TRBV4-2 and TRBJ2-7, with 10 bases lining up with TRBD2. The CDR3 is made up of 15 amino acids. Per germline, CDR1 LGHNA and CDR2 YNFKEQ. V lost 0 bases and J lost 4; bases outside the gene matches: 3. As DNA, the CDR3 is TGTGCCAGCAGCCAAGATTCTAGCGGGAGATACGAGCAGTACTTC. It codes for CASSQDSSGRYEQYF.

The chain recombines TRBV27 with TRBJ2-2, with D uncertain. The length of the CDR3 is 14 residues. Germline values: CDR1 MNHEY, CDR2 SMNVEV (reference sequence). V was shortened by 2 bases and J by 4 bases, with 8 bases between the two germline ends. CDR3 region: CASSLRQITGELFF. CDR3 coding DNA: TGTGCCAGCAGTTTAAGACAAATCACCGGGGAGCTGTTTTTT.